Sequencing of this T cell receptor (beta chain) was carried out in a study of regulatory T cells in long-lasting Graves disease. Study summary: Under 3 months of antithyroid drugs had been taken by newly diagnosed Graves' patients. Broader study findings: Patients whose Graves' disease persisted exhibited lower TCR diversity than those newly diagnosed. Persistent cases favored TRBV28, TRBJ1-2 and TRBJ2-5.

HTBI primers from iRepertoire and Arm-PCR of CDR3 regions yielded the TCR beta libraries. MiXCR, applied by TCRdb to the multiplex PCR reads, yields one record per CDR3 protein. The data contain 320,000 or so distinct CDR3 sequences, 15% to 20% of them singletons. Indicated time point: newly diagnosed GD, antithyroid drugs for less than 3 months. Preparation of the TCR library used RNA extracted from PBMCs. This CDR3 region has 13 residues. Germline V CDR1 and CDR2: LGHDT, YNNKEL (reference sequence). Trimming removed 2 bases at V and 4 bases at J, with 6 bases between. This clonotype was recorded many times. Its antigen is as yet unknown.

Material: peripheral blood mononuclear cells (PBMCs), obtained at new diagnosis, from a patient treated with antithyroid drugs. The TCR sequence derives from a female donor with Graves disease. The chain is built from TRBV3-1 and TRBJ2-1; D unresolved. CDR3 bases: TGTGCCAGCAGCCAAAACGGGTACAATGAGCAGTTCTTC. Protein product: CASSQNGYNEQFF.